The clone carrying this T cell receptor (beta chain) was detected ten times or more. The antigen remains unidentified. Per the germline V gene, CDR1 is SGHTS and CDR2 is YDEGEE. Trimming removed 4 bases from V and 5 bases from J; junction bases left unmatched: 3. The CDR3 has 14 amino acids. Uncontrolled infections, other autoimmune diseases, pregnancy or lactation barred patients from enrollment. Orbital computed tomography, together with clinical symptoms, serum thyroxine, TRAb and thyroid ultrasound, was used for diagnosis. The data were obtained in a study of Graves' ophthalmopathy and Graves' hyperthyroidism. Across the whole study: Hyperthyroidism was classified as stable if no ophthalmopathy occurred within 18 months of follow-up. General observations from the study: Blood repertoires reportedly contained most expanded thyroid clonotypes above 0.001 frequency.

The authors amplified TCR beta CDR3 regions from RNA transcripts. First-round RT-PCR employed HTBI primers, with a second-round multiplex PCR after it. TCRdb itself ran the multiplex PCR reads through MiXCR, one entry per CDR3 protein. The sample holds approximately 540,000 distinct CDR3 sequences; under 40% are singletons and the top ten take around 4.6%. The source is an adult man with Graves' hyperthyroidism. The chain combines TRBV5-8 with TRBJ1-6; 7 bases align to TRBD1. The material sequenced was peripheral blood or thyroid tissue (not recorded which). CDR3 residues: CASSRTGDNSPLHF. Written as DNA, the CDR3 is TGTGCCAGCAGCCGTACAGGGGATAATTCACCCCTCCACTTT.